This T cell receptor beta chain was identified during a study of graft-versus-host responses after intestinal transplantation. Germline-derived CDR1 and CDR2 are LNHDA and SQIVND (reference sequence). Trimming removed 9 bases at V and 1 base at J, with 16 bases between. This CDR3 region has 14 residues. Assay used: immunoSEQ multiplex PCR; TCRdb lists only in-frame clones, some missing. The sample has around 10,000 clones, roughly 27% seen once; the top ten hold 3.4%. The specimen comprised alloreactive CD4+ T cells from a mixed lymphocyte reaction culture, sampled before intestinal transplant. Noted subset: CFSE-low proliferating T cells sorted from roughly six-day pre-transplant mixed lymphocyte reaction (GvH or HvG direction). The chain couples TRBV19 to TRBJ2-7, with D unresolved. This TCR came from a human patient who received an intestinal transplant. As DNA, the CDR3 is TGTGCCAGCCGCAATGTGGCGGCATCCTACGAGCAGTACTTC. Translated, it gives CASRNVAASYEQYF.